A single sample gave rise to the 8 T cell receptor beta chains below, sequenced in a study of T-cell reconstitution after alpha-beta-depleted transplantation in children. For TCRbeta, the library was prepared with unique molecular identifiers. TCRdb analysed the PCR reads with MiXCR anew, one entry per CDR3 protein. The sample includes tens of thousands of distinct CDR3 sequences, roughly 18% of them seen just once. This material consisted of PBMCs, mostly from graft donor cells, taken 360 days after TCRalphabeta/CD19-depleted stem cell transplant. Source of these receptors: a male patient under 10 years old who had a stem cell transplant for acute lymphoblastic leukemia, so the T cells may come from the graft donor.

Only a few counts were recorded for this clonotype. V and J are TRBV21-1 and TRBJ2-1. TRBV21-1 counts as a pseudogene. The CDR3 totals 14 residues. Here the CDR3 DNA reads TGTGCCAGCGAGCAAACAGTGGGCTACAATGAGCAGTTCTTC. Translation gives CASEQTVGYNEQFF.

V usage is TRBV7-9 and J usage is TRBJ2-2, with a possible D match to TRBD1 (5 bases). This CDR3 contains 15 residues. V lost 2 bases and J 7 bases, leaving 14 bases between the germline ends. The V gene's germline CDR1 is SEHNR and CDR2 FQNEAQ (reference sequence). CDR3 sequence (DNA): TGTGCCAGCAGCTTAAACAGGAGATCGGACGGGGAGCTGTTTTTT. Its protein product is CASSLNRRSDGELFF. Based on the CDR3 plus reference TRBV7-9 and TRBJ2-2, the full variable domain is DTGVSQNPRHKITKRGQNVTFRCDPISEHNRLYWYRQTLGQGPEFLTYFQNEAQLEKSRLLSDRFSAERPKGSFSTLEIQRTEQGDSAMYLCASSLNRRSDGELFFGEGSRLTVL.

V is TRBV6-2 or TRBV6-3 and J is TRBJ2-7; 7 bases match TRBD2. This CDR3 is built from 14 residues. Per germline, CDR1 MNHEY and CDR2 SVGEGT. The V gene end was trimmed by 6 bases and the J gene end by 4 bases; junction bases not matched to a gene: 9. The DNA of the CDR3 is TGTGCCAGCAGACCGAGCGGGAAGGGGTACGAGCAGTACTTC. Protein: CASRPSGKGYEQYF.

This clonotype appeared a few times. The chain links TRBV4-1 to TRBJ2-7; 8 bases map to TRBD1. V was pared by 4 bases and J by 5 bases, with 10 bases of the junction left unmatched. The germline V gene encodes CDR1 MGHRA and CDR2 YSYEKL. The CDR3 spans 15 residues. CDR3 coding DNA: TGCGCCAGCAGCCTTCTACGACAGGGGAGTGACGAGCAGTACTTC. The encoded protein is CASSLLRQGSDEQYF.

This chain connects TRBV5-6 to TRBJ2-7; TRBD2 matches at 8 bases. With V trimmed by 3 bases and J by 0 bases, 5 bases remained unmatched. Per germline, CDR1 SGHDT and CDR2 YYEEEE. The CDR3 consists of 15 residues. The CDR3 bases are TGTGCCAGCAGCTCGGGAGGGGCCTTCTCCTACGAGCAGTACTTC. Its protein product is CASSSGGAFSYEQYF. Full variable domain (missing parts from reference TRBV5-6 and TRBJ2-7): DAGVTQSPTHLIKTRGQQVTLRCSPKSGHDTVSWYQQALGQGPQFIFQYYEEEERQRGNFPDRFSGHQFPNYSSELNVNALLLGDSALYLCASSSGGAFSYEQYFGPGTRLTVT.

Only one count was recorded for this clonotype. The gene calls are TRBV3-1 and TRBJ2-1; D call uncertain. The CDR3 is 12 residues long. Trimming stripped 1 base from V and 8 bases from J, with 6 bases between. Per the germline V gene, CDR1 is LGHDT and CDR2 is YNNKEL (reference sequence). DNA of the CDR3: TGTGCCAGCAGCCAAGCGGATGATGAGCAGTTCTTC. Residues: CASSQADDEQFF.

This chain connects TRBV20-1 to TRBJ2-1; 11 bases are shared with TRBD2. Looked up from germline, CDR1 is DFQATT and CDR2 is SNEGSKA (reference sequence). The length of the CDR3 is 17 residues. Losses at the gene ends were 0 bases for V and 4 bases for J; bases not matched to a gene: 8. CDR3: CSARELSGRASYNEQFF. For the CDR3, the DNA is TGCAGTGCTAGAGAGCTTAGCGGGAGGGCAAGTTACAATGAGCAGTTCTTC.

This clonotype was observed a handful of times. V is TRBV12-3 or TRBV12-4 and J is TRBJ2-1; 13 bases line up with TRBD2. V lost 6 bases, J lost 16 bases, and 9 bases stayed unmatched. This CDR3 is 13 amino acids long. CDR3 region: CASRLGLAGVIFF. The CDR3 coding sequence is TGTGCCAGCAGACTTGGACTAGCGGGAGTTATTTTCTTC.